This TCR beta chain was identified during a study of cytomegalovirus exposure and HLA in healthy donors. The CDR3 consists of 13 residues. Germline V lookup: CDR1 ENHRY, CDR2 SYGVKD. PCR was performed using 60 Vbeta and 13 Jbeta primers. Here immunoSEQ multiplex PCR was the method, and the copy in TCRdb shows in-frame clones only, minus some. This table lists around 150,000 clones. The specimen was PBMCs. The chain couples TRBV10-3 to TRBJ2-5; 11 bases line up with TRBD2. Near its end, the DNA agrees better with TRBJ2-7, so the J call may be wrong. This sequence was found in a man between 40 and 49 years old in good health and CMV-seronegative. This chain's CDR3 is CATTTSGEYEQYF. The CDR3 DNA is TGTGCCACTACGACTAGCGGGGAATACGAGCAGTACTTC.